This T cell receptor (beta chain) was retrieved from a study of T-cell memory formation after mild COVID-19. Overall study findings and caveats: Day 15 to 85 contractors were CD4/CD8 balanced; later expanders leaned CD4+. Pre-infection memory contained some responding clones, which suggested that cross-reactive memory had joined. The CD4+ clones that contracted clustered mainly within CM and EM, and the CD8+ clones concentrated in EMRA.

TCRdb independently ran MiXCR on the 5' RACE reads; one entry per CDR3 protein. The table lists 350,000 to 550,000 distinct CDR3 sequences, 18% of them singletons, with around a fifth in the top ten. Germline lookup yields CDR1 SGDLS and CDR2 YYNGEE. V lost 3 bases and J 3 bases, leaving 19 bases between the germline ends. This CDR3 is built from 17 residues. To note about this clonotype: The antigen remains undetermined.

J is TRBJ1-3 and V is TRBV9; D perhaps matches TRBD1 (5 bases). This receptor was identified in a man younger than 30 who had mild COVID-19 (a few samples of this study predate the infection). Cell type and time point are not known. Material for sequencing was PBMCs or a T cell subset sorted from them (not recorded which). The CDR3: CASSEGVGRDIGNTIYF. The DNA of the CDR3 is TGTGCCAGCAGCGAAGGGGTGGGACGCGATATTGGAAACACCATATATTTT. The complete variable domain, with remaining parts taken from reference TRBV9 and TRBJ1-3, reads DSGVTQTPKHLITATGQRVTLRCSPRSGDLSVYWYQQSLDQGLQFLIQYYNGEERAKGNILERFSAQQFPDLHSELNLSSLELGDSALYFCASSEGVGRDIGNTIYFGEGSWLTVV.